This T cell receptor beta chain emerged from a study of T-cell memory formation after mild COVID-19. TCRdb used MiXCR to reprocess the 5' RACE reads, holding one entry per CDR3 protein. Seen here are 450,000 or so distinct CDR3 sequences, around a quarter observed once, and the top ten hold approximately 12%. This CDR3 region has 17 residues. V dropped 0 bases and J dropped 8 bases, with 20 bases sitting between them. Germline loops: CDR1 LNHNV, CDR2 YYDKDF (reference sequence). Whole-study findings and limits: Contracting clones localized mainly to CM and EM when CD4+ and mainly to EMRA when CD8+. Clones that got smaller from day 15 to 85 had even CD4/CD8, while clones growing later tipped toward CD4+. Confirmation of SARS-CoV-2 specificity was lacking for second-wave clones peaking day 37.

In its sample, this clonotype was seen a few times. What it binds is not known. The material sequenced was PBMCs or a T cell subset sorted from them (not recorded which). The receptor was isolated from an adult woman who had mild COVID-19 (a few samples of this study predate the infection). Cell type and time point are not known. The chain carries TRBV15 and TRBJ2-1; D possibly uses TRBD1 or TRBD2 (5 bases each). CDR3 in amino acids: CATSRDWGGTPSYEQFF. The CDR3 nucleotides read TGTGCCACCAGCAGAGATTGGGGTGGGACCCCTAGTTATGAGCAGTTCTTC.